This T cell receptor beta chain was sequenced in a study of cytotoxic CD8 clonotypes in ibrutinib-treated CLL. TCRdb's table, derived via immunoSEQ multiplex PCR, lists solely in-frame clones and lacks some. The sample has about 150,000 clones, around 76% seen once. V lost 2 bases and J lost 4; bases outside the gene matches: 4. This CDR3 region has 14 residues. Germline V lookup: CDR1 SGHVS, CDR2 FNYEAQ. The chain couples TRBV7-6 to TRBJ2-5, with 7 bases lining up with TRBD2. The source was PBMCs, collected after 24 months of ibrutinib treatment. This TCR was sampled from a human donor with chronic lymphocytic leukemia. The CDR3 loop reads CASSLLQRGETQYF. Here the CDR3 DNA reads TGTGCCAGCAGCTTATTACAGCGGGGAGAGACCCAGTACTTC.